The T cell receptor beta chain described here comes from a study of CD8 T cells in ankylosing spondylitis. With 3 bases clipped from V and 4 bases from J, the junction kept 4 bases outside the gene matches. Germline CDR1 is GTSNPN and CDR2 is SVGIG (reference sequence). This CDR3 contains 15 residues. Overall study results and limits: A number of the motif variants had already been described in reactive arthritis synovial fluid and blood. From matched ankylosing spondylitis synovial fluid, disease-linked clones were reportedly recovered at significantly enriched levels. Apparently characteristic of ankylosing spondylitis blood was a TCR beta motif (eight highly homologous variants).

A quantitative 5'-RACE method, one with molecular barcodes, was used to make TCR beta libraries. TCRdb called the 5' RACE reads again in MiXCR, with one record for every CDR3 protein. Found here are some 350,000 distinct CDR3 sequences, approximately 15% of them singletons; the top ten hold roughly 1.1%. Concerning this clonotype: As yet, its antigen is unknown.

The source is a male donor with ankylosing spondylitis or in good health (not recorded which). The chain is built from TRBV30 and TRBJ2-2; TRBD2 matches 11 bases. The sequenced sample consisted of blood, either unsorted or a sorted T cell fraction (not recorded which). CDR3 loop: CAWRGLADLTGELFF. The CDR3 DNA sequence: TGTGCCTGGAGGGGACTAGCGGATCTCACCGGGGAGCTGTTTTTT.